Each of the 8 T cell receptor beta chains below was sequenced from the same sample in a study of T cells after yellow fever vaccination. From the 5' RACE reads, TCRdb called clonotypes with MiXCR, one entry per CDR3 protein. The repertoire holds under 400,000 distinct CDR3 sequences, around an eighth seen once, with 3.2% in the top ten. The sequencing here drew on CD4+ T cells sorted from PBMCs, taken 15 days after the yellow fever booster vaccination. The receptor set was obtained from a man between 18 and 29 years old who received the YFV17D yellow fever vaccine.

This sequence joins TRBV27 and TRBJ2-3; D is undetermined. The CDR3 loop spans 13 amino acids. V was trimmed by 2 bases and J by 3 bases, leaving 6 bases between them. From germline, CDR1 is MNHEY and CDR2 SMNVEV (reference sequence). In DNA form, the CDR3 reads TGTGCCAGCAGTTTACTGTATACAGATACGCAGTATTTT. Translated: CASSLLYTDTQYF.

This clonotype was seen repeatedly, ten times or more. V is TRBV29-1 and J is TRBJ2-3; 8 nucleotides align to TRBD1. Germline CDR1 reads SQVTM; CDR2 reads ANQGSEA. J lost 0 bases, V lost 6 bases, and 14 bases had no gene match. This CDR3 region has 17 residues. The CDR3 nucleotides are TGCAGCGTCCGCCTGTATGCAGGGGGCCCTAGCACAGATACGCAGTATTTT. This codes for CSVRLYAGGPSTDTQYF.

This clonotype came up a few times. CDR3 nucleotides: TGTGCCAGCAGCTTGGATGGACAGGGGAATGAAAAACTGTTTTTT. Translation: CASSLDGQGNEKLFF. V gene TRBV5-5 combines with J gene TRBJ1-4, with 9 bases that match TRBD1. The ends lost 0 bases at V and 5 bases at J; junction bases unmatched: 2. CDR1 and CDR2 (germline): SGHKS, YYEKEE (reference sequence). The CDR3 extends over 15 amino acids.

The gene calls are TRBV7-9 and TRBJ1-6, with D possibly TRBD1 on 5 matching bases. Trimming pared 4 bases from V and 7 bases from J, leaving 14 bases between. The CDR3 is made up of 15 amino acids. Germline loops: CDR1 SEHNR, CDR2 FQNEAQ (reference sequence). CDR3 nucleotides: TGTGCCAGCAGCTGGTGGGACGGGGACAATTCACCCCTCCACTTT. Translated: CASSWWDGDNSPLHF.

This clonotype was counted between two and nine times. The chain carries TRBV20-1 and TRBJ2-5; D might be TRBD1 (6 bases). The CDR3 runs 14 residues. Looked up from germline, CDR1 is DFQATT and CDR2 is SNEGSKA (reference sequence). Trimming took off 2 bases at V and 4 bases at J, with 14 bases between the two ends. Here the CDR3 reads CSARNRVMRETQYF. The CDR3 bases are TGCAGTGCTAGAAACAGGGTAATGAGAGAGACCCAGTACTTC.

In its sample, this clonotype was seen a few times. The genes are TRBV15 and TRBJ1-3; D is unresolved. CDR1 LNHNV and CDR2 YYDKDF come from the germline V gene (reference sequence). The V end was cut by 6 bases, the J end by 0 bases, with 9 bases between. CDR3 length: 14 residues. The CDR3 sequence: CATRGPSSGNTIYF. The CDR3 DNA is TGTGCCACCAGGGGTCCCAGCTCTGGAAACACCATATATTTT.

The chain has TRBV6-1 and TRBJ1-2; D unclear. The germline CDR1 and CDR2 sequences are MNHNS and SASEGT. V was trimmed by 0 bases and J by 4 bases, leaving 9 bases between them. The CDR3 runs to 14 residues. The CDR3 reads CASSEAEGRYGYTF. CDR3 bases: TGTGCCAGCAGTGAAGCAGAGGGCCGCTATGGCTACACCTTC.

Only a few counts were recorded for this clonotype. This chain links TRBV6-2 or TRBV6-3 with TRBJ2-7; TRBD1 is a possible D gene (7 bases). Germline V CDR1 and CDR2: MNHEY, SVGEGT. V was trimmed by 3 bases and J by 12 bases, leaving 15 bases between them. The CDR3 is 12 amino acids. CDR3 sequence (DNA): TGTGCCAGCAGTTATTACGGCAGGGGGGCGTACTTC. This sequence encodes CASSYYGRGAYF.